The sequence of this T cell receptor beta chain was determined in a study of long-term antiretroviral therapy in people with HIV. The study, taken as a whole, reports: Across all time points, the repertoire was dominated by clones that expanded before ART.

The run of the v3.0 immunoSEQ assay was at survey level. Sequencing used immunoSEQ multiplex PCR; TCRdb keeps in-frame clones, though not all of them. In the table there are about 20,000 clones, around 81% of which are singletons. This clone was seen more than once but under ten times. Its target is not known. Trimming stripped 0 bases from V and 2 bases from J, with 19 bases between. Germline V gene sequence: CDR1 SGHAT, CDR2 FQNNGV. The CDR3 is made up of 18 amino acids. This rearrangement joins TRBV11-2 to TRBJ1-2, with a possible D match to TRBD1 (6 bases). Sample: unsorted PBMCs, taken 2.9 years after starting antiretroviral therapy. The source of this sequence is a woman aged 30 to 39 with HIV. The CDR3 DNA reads TGTGCCAGCAGCTTAGACCCGTTAAGGTCAGGGGTAAACTATGGCTACACCTTC. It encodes CASSLDPLRSGVNYGYTF.